Presented here are 14 T cell receptor beta chains from one specimen sequenced in a study of cytomegalovirus exposure and HLA in healthy donors. Sequencing used immunoSEQ multiplex PCR; TCRdb keeps in-frame clones, though not all of them. Here the sample spans some 45,000 clones, about 93% being singletons. Sequencing was performed on PBMCs. All receptors come from a young man in good health and CMV-seronegative.

The V and J genes are TRBV7-2 and TRBJ1-2; TRBD1 matches 10 bases. V lost 4 bases and J lost 8; bases outside the gene matches: 10. Germline-derived CDR1 and CDR2 are SGHTA and FQGNSA. The CDR3 has 15 residues. The CDR3 DNA sequence: TGTGCCAGCAGCTGGAATCTGGGACAGGGGAAAGGCTACACCTTC. Translating it yields CASSWNLGQGKGYTF.

This clone came up once. The identical CDR3 is also encoded by other nucleotide sequences in the sample. DNA for the CDR3: TGTGCCAGCAGCTTAGTCGCGGTGAACACTGAAGCTTTCTTT. This encodes CASSLVAVNTEAFF. The chain employs TRBV7-9 and TRBJ1-1; D call uncertain. This CDR3 is 14 amino acids long. Trimming removed 1 base from V and 0 bases from J, with 6 bases in between. Germline CDR1 SEHNR, CDR2 FQNEAQ (reference sequence).

V gene TRBV10-3 combines with J gene TRBJ2-3; D gene ambiguous. CDR3 size: 14 residues. CDR1 is ENHRY, CDR2 SYGVKD, per germline. The germline V and J ends were trimmed by 0 bases and 2 bases, with 6 bases remaining between them. The DNA for the CDR3 is TGTGCCATCAGTGAGTCTTTAGACACAGATACGCAGTATTTT. It encodes CAISESLDTDTQYF.

This clone was recorded only once. Here the CDR3 reads CASSKTFYPEKLFF. CDR3 in DNA: TGTGCCAGCAGTAAGACATTCTATCCTGAAAAACTGTTTTTT. The V gene is TRBV6-5, the J gene TRBJ1-4, with D uncertain. Germline V gives CDR1 MNHEY, CDR2 SVGAGI. This CDR3 has 14 residues. Trimming cost V 5 bases and J 7 bases, with 14 bases left between them.

The chain carries TRBV14 and TRBJ2-2; no clear D gene. Germline V gives CDR1 SGHDN, CDR2 FVKESK. The CDR3 has 14 residues. The ends were cut back, 0 bases at V and 5 bases at J, with 7 bases in the middle. CDR3 nucleotide sequence: TGTGCCAGCAGCCAAGATCTTGCGACCGGGGAGCTGTTTTTT. Translating it yields CASSQDLATGELFF.

J is TRBJ2-1 and V is TRBV5-4; 7 bases are shared with TRBD2. Germline V gene data show CDR1 as SGHNT and CDR2 as YYREEE (reference sequence). V shed 0 bases and J 4 bases; nucleotides not matched to a gene: 10. The CDR3 length is 17 residues. DNA for the CDR3: TGTGCCAGCAGCTTGGGAGGGAGCGGGAAGGCTTACAATGAGCAGTTCTTC. Protein product: CASSLGGSGKAYNEQFF.

The sample holds one count of this clone. This chain links TRBV5-4 with TRBJ2-7, with 11 nucleotides matching TRBD1. V shed 5 bases and J 3 bases; nucleotides not matched to a gene: 4. Germline V gives CDR1 SGHNT, CDR2 YYREEE (reference sequence). The CDR3 consists of 14 residues. CDR3: CASRTGTGGYEQYF. CDR3 DNA sequence: TGTGCCAGCAGGACCGGGACAGGGGGCTACGAGCAGTACTTC. The full variable domain, rest sourced from reference TRBV5-4 and TRBJ2-7, is ETGVTQSPTHLIKTRGQQVTLRCSSQSGHNTVSWYQQALGQGPQFIFQYYREEENGRGNFPPRFSGLQFPNYSSELNVNALELDDSALYLCASRTGTGGYEQYFGPGTRLTVT.

This chain uses TRBV2 with TRBJ2-3; the D gene is possibly TRBD2 (5 bases). CDR1 is SNHLY and CDR2 is FYNNEI in the germline V gene. Trimming removed 6 bases from V and 0 bases from J, with 10 bases in between. The CDR3 runs 14 residues. The CDR3 region is CASSRTPSTDTQYF. The DNA of the CDR3 is TGTGCCAGCAGCCGGACTCCTAGCACAGATACGCAGTATTTT. Filled out from reference TRBV2 and TRBJ2-3, the complete variable domain reads EPEVTQTPSHQVTQMGQEVILRCVPISNHLYFYWYRQILGQKVEFLVSFYNNEISEKSEIFDDQFSVERPDGSNFTLKIRSTKLEDSAMYFCASSRTPSTDTQYFGPGTRLTVL.

The V and J genes are TRBV6-1 and TRBJ1-1, with 7 bases identical to TRBD1. Per the germline V gene, CDR1 is MNHNS and CDR2 is SASEGT. The CDR3 has 15 amino acids. The J segment lost 0 bases and the V segment lost 6 bases, leaving 7 bases of the junction unmatched. The CDR3 here is CASSDTGTVNTEAFF. CDR3 sequence (DNA): TGTGCCAGCAGCGACACCGGGACAGTGAACACTGAAGCTTTCTTT.

The gene calls are TRBV27 and TRBJ2-1; 14 bases match TRBD2. The CDR3 has 16 amino acids. Germline loops: CDR1 MNHEY, CDR2 SMNVEV (reference sequence). After removal of 3 bases from V and 5 bases from J, the junction contained 3 bases not matched to a gene. The CDR3 loop reads CASSLQGLAGDNEQFF. The CDR3 DNA reads as TGTGCCAGCAGTTTGCAGGGACTAGCGGGAGACAATGAGCAGTTCTTC.

This chain joins TRBV6-5 and TRBJ1-5; 7 bases agree with TRBD1. This CDR3 region has 15 residues. Trimming took 6 bases from V and 3 from J; bases not matched to a gene: 8. CDR1 and CDR2 from the germline V gene are MNHEY and SVGAGI. As DNA, the CDR3 is TGTGCCAGCAGAGCGACAGGGATCGTCAATCAGCCCCAGCATTTT. Translated: CASRATGIVNQPQHF.

This clone appeared a few times. This chain uses TRBV7-6 with TRBJ1-1, with a possible D match to TRBD1 (5 bases). Germline V lookup: CDR1 SGHVS, CDR2 FNYEAQ. Trimming removed 2 bases at V and 3 bases at J, with 10 bases between. The CDR3 is made up of 14 amino acids. The CDR3 coding sequence is TGTGCCAGCAGCTTAACTACAGGCGACACTGAAGCTTTCTTT. This translates into CASSLTTGDTEAFF. Drawing the rest from reference TRBV7-6 and TRBJ1-1, the complete variable domain is GAGVSQSPRYKVTKRGQDVALRCDPISGHVSLYWYRQALGQGPEFLTYFNYEAQQDKSGLPNDRFSAERPEGSISTLTIQRTEQRDSAMYRCASSLTTGDTEAFFGQGTRLTVV.

V and J are TRBV4-3 and TRBJ2-5; 9 bases are a match to TRBD1. Germline CDR1 LGHNA, CDR2 YSLEER. CDR3 length equals 16 residues. After removal of 4 bases from V and 1 base from J, the junction contained 7 bases not matched to a gene. The CDR3 DNA sequence: TGCGCCAGCAGCCCCCGACAGGGGGGCTCCCAAGAGACCCAGTACTTC. Translating gives CASSPRQGGSQETQYF.

The genes are TRBV19 and TRBJ1-2; D is perhaps TRBD1 (6 bases). CDR1 and CDR2 (germline): LNHDA, SQIVND (reference sequence). The CDR3 is 14 residues long. V lost 8 bases and J lost 6, with 19 bases in between. The CDR3 DNA reads as TGTGCCAGTGAATCGGGGCCCAGGGGAGATGGCTACACCTTC. This encodes CASESGPRGDGYTF.